This is a list of T cell receptor beta chains from one sample in a study of control samples from healthy donors and cancer patients. The method was immunoSEQ multiplex PCR; TCRdb's version includes in-frame clones alone and lacks a portion of them. This sample has about 120,000 clones, with 93% found just once. Sample: blood. The receptor set was obtained from a man aged 25 to 40 in good health. The CDR3 runs from the conserved cysteine through the conserved F or W. The D gene is left open where the match is weak. Rows may omit the clone size; those that give it use once, few, many or a size class.

CDR3 DNA: TGTGCCAGCAGTAGCCCCGACGAGGGTGGCCCCTCCGCGGCTTTC; CDR3 protein: CASSSPDEGGPSAAF; J gene: TRBJ2-6; V gene: TRBV28; clone size: NA; D gene: NA
CDR3 DNA: TGCGCCAGCAGCTTGAACGACGGGGTAGCCAAAAACATTCAGTACTTC; CDR3 protein: CASSLNDGVAKNIQYF; J gene: TRBJ2-4; V gene: TRBV5-1; clone size: NA; D gene: NA
CDR3 DNA: TGTGCCAGCAGTTTAAGGCCCTCTGGAAACACCATATATTTT; CDR3 protein: CASSLRPSGNTIYF; J gene: TRBJ1-3; V gene: TRBV27; clone size: NA; D gene: NA
CDR3 DNA: TGTGCCTCTAAGGCCCGGACGAACGTCGAAAAACTGTTTTTT; CDR3 protein: CASKARTNVEKLFF; J gene: TRBJ1-4; V gene: TRBV2; clone size: NA; D gene: NA
CDR3 DNA: TGTGCCAGCAGCGCCCGGGGGGAGCTGTTTTTT; CDR3 protein: CASSARGELFF; J gene: TRBJ2-2; V gene: TRBV7-9; clone size: once; D gene: NA
CDR3 DNA: TGTGCCAGCAGCGCAACACGCGGGACAGGGTCCAATGAGCAGTTCTTC; CDR3 protein: CASSATRGTGSNEQFF; J gene: TRBJ2-1; V gene: TRBV9; clone size: NA; D gene: TRBD1
CDR3 DNA: TGTGCAAGCAGCTTAGGGGGTTTCACAGATACGCAGTATTTT; CDR3 protein: CASSLGGFTDTQYF; J gene: TRBJ2-3; V gene: TRBV11-2; clone size: NA; D gene: NA
CDR3 DNA: TGTGCCAGCAGCGTCGGACAGGGGAGATCTGGAAACACCATATATTTT; CDR3 protein: CASSVGQGRSGNTIYF; J gene: TRBJ1-3; V gene: TRBV9; clone size: NA; D gene: TRBD1
CDR3 DNA: TGTGCCAGCAGCCCACAGGGGGTTAGGGAGACCCAGTACTTC; CDR3 protein: CASSPQGVRETQYF; J gene: TRBJ2-5; V gene: TRBV7-8; clone size: NA; D gene: TRBD1
CDR3 DNA: TGTGCCAGCAGCTCCTTGACCGGCGGAACACCCGATCAACTCTATGGCTACACCTTC; CDR3 protein: CASSSLTGGTPDQLYGYTF; J gene: TRBJ1-2; V gene: TRBV7-2; clone size: NA; D gene: NA
CDR3 DNA: TGTGCCAGAGCCCCACGCCGAGGACGGCTTGAAAGTCAGCCCCAGCATTTT; CDR3 protein: CARAPRRGRLESQPQHF; J gene: TRBJ1-5; V gene: TRBV19; clone size: NA; D gene: NA
CDR3 DNA: TGTGCCAGCAGCGTAGCTAGCGGCTACTCCTACAATGAGCAGTTCTTC; CDR3 protein: CASSVASGYSYNEQFF; J gene: TRBJ2-1; V gene: TRBV9; clone size: NA; D gene: TRBD2
CDR3 DNA: TGTGCCAGCAGTTACGGAGAGAGGGGCTTCGGCTACACCTTC; CDR3 protein: CASSYGERGFGYTF; J gene: TRBJ1-2; V gene: TRBV6-5; clone size: NA; D gene: NA
CDR3 DNA: TGTGCCAGTAGTCTCGGGACAGGGGTGAACGGCTACACCTTC; CDR3 protein: CASSLGTGVNGYTF; J gene: TRBJ1-2; V gene: TRBV19; clone size: NA; D gene: TRBD1
CDR3 DNA: TGTGCCAGCAGTAGGAGGGGCACTGAAGCTTTCTTT; CDR3 protein: CASSRRGTEAFF; J gene: TRBJ1-1; V gene: TRBV6-5; clone size: once; D gene: NA
CDR3 DNA: TGTGCCAGCAGTTTTGACGGGAAGCAGTTCTTC; CDR3 protein: CASSFDGKQFF; J gene: TRBJ2-1; V gene: TRBV12-3/TRBV12-4; clone size: NA; D gene: NA
CDR3 DNA: TGTGCCAGCAGCGATAGCCAGGGCGGCACTGAAGCTTTCTTT; CDR3 protein: CASSDSQGGTEAFF; J gene: TRBJ1-1; V gene: TRBV9; clone size: NA; D gene: NA
CDR3 DNA: TGTGCCAGCGGCCCCACAGGGCTGGGGATAACTGAAGCTTTCTTT; CDR3 protein: CASGPTGLGITEAFF; J gene: TRBJ1-1; V gene: TRBV6-6; clone size: NA; D gene: NA
CDR3 DNA: TGCGCCATCCAGCGGACAGGGGCAGTTTACGAGCAGTACTTC; CDR3 protein: CAIQRTGAVYEQYF; J gene: TRBJ2-7; V gene: TRBV10-1; clone size: NA; D gene: TRBD1
CDR3 DNA: TGTGCCAGCAGCACCCGGGGGGCCTGGGAGACCCAGTACTTC; CDR3 protein: CASSTRGAWETQYF; J gene: TRBJ2-5; V gene: TRBV5-4; clone size: NA; D gene: NA